This T cell receptor (beta chain) is from a study of shared clonotypes between healthy human individuals (TCRdb year 2020). About the investigation overall: The cohort comprised a couple of women and three men aged 18 to 49 years. For each donor, CD4 naive and CD4 memory were each run on three plates, CD8 naive on two plates, and CD8 memory on one plate. Blood TCR repertoires of several healthy adults were deeply sequenced to estimate repertoire size and the extent of clonotype sharing between individuals. Libraries were prepared and TCR repertoires were sequenced by different laboratories using diverse techniques, in order to increase sequencing depth and limit assay-specific biases. Leukapheresis yielded between about 0.85 and 10 billion PBMCs per donor.

The donors were healthy, HIV-negative adults with no recently reported acute infections or vaccinations. Every donor was a Caucasian adult residing in Nashville, Tennessee, USA. CD4+ T cells were enriched by magnetic negative selection; naive cells were then positively selected on CD45RA, and the negative fraction formed the memory subset. After blood collection by leukapheresis, PBMCs were isolated using Ficoll-Histopaque density gradient centrifugation and then cryopreserved in the vapor phase of liquid nitrogen. Analytical flow cytometry was used to check the purity and quantity of every magnetically sorted T cell population. Genomic DNA was isolated from every sorted fraction and measured by UV absorbance on a Nanodrop 2000c. Taken from cysteine to phenylalanine, the CDR3 has 14 residues. Here the CDR3 DNA is all that survives: 42 bases in frame from base 1. V has 0 bases trimmed and J has 6 bases trimmed; junction bases matching no gene number 3. The germline V gene supplies CDR1 SGHRS and CDR2 YFSETQ.

The count of this clone is one. Its antigen specificity is not known. Base quality data are lacking; no much larger clone is found one base away. The same CDR3 is also encoded by other DNA sequences in this sample. The paper as a whole reports these results and caveats: Estimated clonotype richness was generally larger for naive than for memory subsets. Sharing across a handful of donors was observed for roughly 5.4% of naive CD4, less than 4% of naive CD8, over 2% of memory CD4, and less than 0.45% of memory CD8 clonotypes. Rarefaction of sorted-subset datasets indicated incomplete sequencing despite the large sequencing depth. Because the study included only a small number of donors, the genetic and exposure-history diversity represented was limited. Higher generation probabilities were observed for clonotypes shared by all four sorted-subset donors than for non-shared clonotypes. Sampling was restricted to blood, and TCR repertoires in tissue are likely to differ from TCR repertoires in blood. Pairwise subsampling led to the expectation that sequencing depth would affect the degree of clonotype sharing among donors.

Using the deep immunoSEQ assay, multiplex PCR amplified TCR CDR3 regions from genomic DNA. Genomic DNA extracted from each cell subset was distributed evenly over all wells of several immunoSEQ 96-well plates, and each plate served as one replicate. Each replicate PCR for sorted subsets received roughly 200 ng genomic DNA, equal to tens of thousands of T cell genomes. Purified libraries were quantified with a Qubit 3.0 fluorometer, sized on a Bioanalyzer 2100, and re-quantified with the KAPA Library Quantification kit. Each immunoSEQ 96-well plate was sequenced on its own single-read 150-cycle Illumina NextSeq 550 flow cell. As for how the authors treated the data: Because the immunoSEQ output held only junctional sequences and lacked quality scores, the filtering could not match the filtering applied to full-length reads. Sequences were annotated with PyIR, a Python wrapper for IgBLAST v1.9, and V/J genes and CDR3 were assigned using IMGT germline references. Reads with weak V/J assignments (E-value above 1e-6), missing CDR3, stop codons, out-of-frame junctions, or ambiguous translated residues were removed. V3J clonotypes were defined as sequences sharing the same inferred V gene, J gene, and CDR3 amino acid sequence. The percentage overlap between two repertoires was calculated by dividing the number of shared unique clonotypes by the size of the smaller repertoire. Richness of each repertoire was evaluated using RTK rarefaction, the Chao1 estimator, and Recon v2.1 estimates of unobserved clonotypes. For all TCRbeta clonotypes obtained by the gDNA method from a handful of donors, generation probabilities were computed with OLGA. Drawn from immuneACCESS, this table holds only the in-frame rearrangements with V and J called that TCRdb kept. Clones are partly lost; checked studies trace under half to an unresolved V gene and leave the rest unexplained. The V and J calls and the clone size are those of that table, but D and trimming were determined from the DNA. The sample table lists 1,500,000 or so clones, approximately 98.5% of them with a count of one. Together, the top ten hold 0.3% to 0.45% of the sample.

This receptor was obtained from a man aged 25-45 years in good health. The sequencing sample was made of naive CD4+ T cells sorted from blood. Reading the label with the study, this specimen's cell subset or site is: CD45RA+ positively selected. The chain was built from TRBV5-1 and TRBJ2-1; 7 junctional bases match TRBD2. The DNA reads TGCGCCAGCAGCTTGGCCTTAGCGGGCAATGAGCAGTTCTTC. This codes for CASSLALAGNEQFF.